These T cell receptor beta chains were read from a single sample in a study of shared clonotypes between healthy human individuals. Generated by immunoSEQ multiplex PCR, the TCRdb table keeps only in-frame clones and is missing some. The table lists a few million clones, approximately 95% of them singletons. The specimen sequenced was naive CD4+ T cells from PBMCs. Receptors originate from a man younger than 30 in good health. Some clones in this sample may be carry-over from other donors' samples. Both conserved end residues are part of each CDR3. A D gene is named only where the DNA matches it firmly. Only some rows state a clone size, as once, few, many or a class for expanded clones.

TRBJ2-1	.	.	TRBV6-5	TGTGCCAGCAGTTACGGACCCCAAAGGGACAATGAGCAGTTCTTC	CASSYGPQRDNEQFF
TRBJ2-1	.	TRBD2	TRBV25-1	TGTGCCAGCAGTGAATATGGGGGGGGTGACAATGAGCAGTTCTTC	CASSEYGGGDNEQFF
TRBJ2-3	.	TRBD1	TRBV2	TGTGCCAGCACAGGGACAGGGACAGATACGCAGTATTTT	CASTGTGTDTQYF
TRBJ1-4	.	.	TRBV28	TGTGCCAGCAGCTGGTCGGCAACTAATGAAAAACTGTTTTTT	CASSWSATNEKLFF
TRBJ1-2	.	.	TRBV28	TGTGCCAGCGTAAGAATCAGGAGCTTCGCGGGAGGCTACACCTTC	CASVRIRSFAGGYTF
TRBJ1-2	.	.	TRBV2	TGTGCCAGCAGCCCGTGGGCTTCGGGCTACACCTTC	CASSPWASGYTF
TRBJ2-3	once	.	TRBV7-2	TGTGCCAGCAGCTTAAAATTCGTCCGGGAAGATACGCAGTATTTT	CASSLKFVREDTQYF
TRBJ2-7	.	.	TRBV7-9	TGTGCCAGCAGCTCTCGTGCCCAACGAGGCCGGGCCTACGAGCAGTACTTC	CASSSRAQRGRAYEQYF
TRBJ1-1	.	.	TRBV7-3	TGTGCCAGCAGCTTAATCCCCGACGGGTCTGAAGCTTTCTTT	CASSLIPDGSEAFF
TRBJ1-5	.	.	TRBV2	TGTGCCAGCAGGAAGGATAGCAATCAGCCCCAGCATTTT	CASRKDSNQPQHF
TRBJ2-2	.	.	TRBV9	TGTGCCAGCAGCGTAGCCACTAGTCGAAACACCGGGGAGCTGTTTTTT	CASSVATSRNTGELFF
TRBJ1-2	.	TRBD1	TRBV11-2	TGTGCCAGCAGCACACGGACAGGAACCTATGCCGGCTACACCTTC	CASSTRTGTYAGYTF
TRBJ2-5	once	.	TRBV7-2	TGTGCCAGCAGCCCGAGGGGACCCCGAGAGACCCAGTACTTC	CASSPRGPRETQYF
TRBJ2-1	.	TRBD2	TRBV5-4	TGTGCCAGCAGCTTGTTGACTAGCCAGCGAAATGAGCAGTTCTTC	CASSLLTSQRNEQFF
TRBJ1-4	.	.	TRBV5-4	TGTGCCAGCAGCTTTGGACAGACAGAAAAACTGTTTTTT	CASSFGQTEKLFF
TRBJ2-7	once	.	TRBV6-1	TGTGCCAGCAGTGAAGGTCAGGGAGGAATCTACGAGCAGTACTTC	CASSEGQGGIYEQYF
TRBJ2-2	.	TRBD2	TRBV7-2	TGTGCCAGCAGACCTGTATCTAGCGGGAGTTCCGGGGAGCTGTTTTTT	CASRPVSSGSSGELFF
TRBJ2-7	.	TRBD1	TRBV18	TGTGCCAGCTCACCTAAACTCGGGACAGGGGTTCGCGAGCAGTACTTC	CASSPKLGTGVREQYF
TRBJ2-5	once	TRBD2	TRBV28	TGTGCCAGCAGTTTTAGGTCTAGCGGGATGGGAGAGACCCAGTACTTC	CASSFRSSGMGETQYF
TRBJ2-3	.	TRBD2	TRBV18	TGTGCCAGCTCACCACTGGCGGGAGGGCCGACAGATACGCAGTATTTT	CASSPLAGGPTDTQYF
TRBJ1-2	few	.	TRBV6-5	TGTGCCAGCAGACCACCCAATGGTGGCTACACCTTC	CASRPPNGGYTF
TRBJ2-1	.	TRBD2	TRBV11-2	TGTGCCAGCAGCCCCCTATCACGGACTAGCGGGCTCTCCTACAATGAGCAGTTCTTC	CASSPLSRTSGLSYNEQFF
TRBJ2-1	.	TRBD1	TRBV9	TGTGCCAGCAGCCGGGGACAGGGTCCGTACAATGAGCAGTTCTTC	CASSRGQGPYNEQFF
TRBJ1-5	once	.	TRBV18	TGTGCCAGCTCACCATCAGGGGAGCCCCAGCATTTT	CASSPSGEPQHF
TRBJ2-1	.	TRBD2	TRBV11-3	TGTGCCAGCGGGTTTAGCGGGGTATACAATGAGCAGTTCTTC	CASGFSGVYNEQFF
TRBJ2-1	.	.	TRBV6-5	TGTGCCAGCAGTTACTTAGGGAGCGACAATGAGCAGTTCTTC	CASSYLGSDNEQFF
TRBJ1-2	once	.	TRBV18	TGTGCCAGCTCACCACAAGGATCTAACTATGGCTACACCTTC	CASSPQGSNYGYTF
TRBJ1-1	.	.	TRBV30	TGTGCCTGGAGTGTTAGAGGGAACACTGAAGCTTTCTTT	CAWSVRGNTEAFF
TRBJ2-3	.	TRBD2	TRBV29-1	TGCAGCGTTGATTGTGGGGCCACTAGCGGGCTCCCCCGCGCAGATACGCAGTATTTT	CSVDCGATSGLPRADTQYF
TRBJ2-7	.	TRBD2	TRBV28	TGTGCCAGCAGTCCTCGGTCTAGCGGGAGGGCCTGGGAGCAGTACTTC	CASSPRSSGRAWEQYF
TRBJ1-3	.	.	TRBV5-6	TGTGCCAGCAGCTTTAGCTGGGGGCTCGAAGGAAACACCATATATTTT	CASSFSWGLEGNTIYF
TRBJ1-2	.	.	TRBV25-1	TGTGCCAGCACCCTGAATATTCAGGGATCGAACTATGGCTACACCTTC	CASTLNIQGSNYGYTF